This T cell receptor beta chain derives from a study of T cell changes during pregnancy in multiple sclerosis. The method was immunoSEQ multiplex PCR; TCRdb's version includes in-frame clones alone and lacks a portion of them. The sample lists about 83,000 clones, about 90% occurring once. This receptor was obtained from a female donor in good health, serving as a control in a pregnancy study. Some clones in this sample may be carry-over from other donors' samples. The source material was PBMCs, sampled in the first trimester of pregnancy.

The CDR3 coding sequence is TGCGCCAGCAGCCATAAACAGGGGTGGAACACTGAAGCTTTCTTT. It yields the protein CASSHKQGWNTEAFF. The chain joins TRBV4-1 to TRBJ1-1; 7 bases are shared with TRBD1. The V gene's germline CDR1 is MGHRA and CDR2 YSYEKL. V lost 3 bases, J lost 1 base, and 5 bases stayed unmatched. The CDR3 has 15 residues.